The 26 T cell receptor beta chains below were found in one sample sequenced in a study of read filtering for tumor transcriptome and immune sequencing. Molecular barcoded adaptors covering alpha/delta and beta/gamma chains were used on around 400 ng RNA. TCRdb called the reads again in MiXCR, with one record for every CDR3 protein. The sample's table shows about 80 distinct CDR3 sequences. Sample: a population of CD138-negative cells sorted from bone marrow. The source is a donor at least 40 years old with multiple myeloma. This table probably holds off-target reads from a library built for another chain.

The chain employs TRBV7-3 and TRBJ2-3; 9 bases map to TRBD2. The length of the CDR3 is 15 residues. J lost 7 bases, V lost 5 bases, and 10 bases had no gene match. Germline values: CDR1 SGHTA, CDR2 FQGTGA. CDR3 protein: CASSPDSGGTNTQYF. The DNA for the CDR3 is TGTGCCAGCAGCCCCGACAGCGGGGGGACAAATACGCAGTATTTT.

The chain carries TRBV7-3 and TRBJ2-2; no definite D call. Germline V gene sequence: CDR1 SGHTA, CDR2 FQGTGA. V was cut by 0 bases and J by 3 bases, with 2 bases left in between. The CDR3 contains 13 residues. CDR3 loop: CASSLTDTGELFF. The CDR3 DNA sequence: TGTGCCAGCAGCTTAACAGACACCGGGGAGCTGTTTTTT. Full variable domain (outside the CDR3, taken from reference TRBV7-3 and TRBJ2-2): GAGVSQTPSNKVTEKGKYVELRCDPISGHTALYWYRQSLGQGPEFLIYFQGTGAADDSGLPNDRFFAVRPEGSVSTLKIQRTERGDSAVYLCASSLTDTGELFFGEGSRLTVL.

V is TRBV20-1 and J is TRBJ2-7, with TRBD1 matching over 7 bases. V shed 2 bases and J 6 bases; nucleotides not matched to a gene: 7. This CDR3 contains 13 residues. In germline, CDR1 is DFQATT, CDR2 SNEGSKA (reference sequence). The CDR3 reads CSARSPGGSEQYF. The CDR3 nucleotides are TGCAGTGCTAGATCGCCAGGGGGAAGCGAGCAGTACTTC.

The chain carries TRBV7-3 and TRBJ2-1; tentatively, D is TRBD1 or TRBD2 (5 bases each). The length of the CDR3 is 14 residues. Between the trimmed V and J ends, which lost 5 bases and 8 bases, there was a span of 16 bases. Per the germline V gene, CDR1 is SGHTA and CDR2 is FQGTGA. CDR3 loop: CASSPGPGGDEQFF. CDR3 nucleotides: TGTGCCAGCAGCCCGGGACCCGGTGGCGATGAGCAGTTCTTC. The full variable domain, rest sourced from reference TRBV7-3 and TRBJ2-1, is GAGVSQTPSNKVTEKGKYVELRCDPISGHTALYWYRQSLGQGPEFLIYFQGTGAADDSGLPNDRFFAVRPEGSVSTLKIQRTERGDSAVYLCASSPGPGGDEQFFGPGTRLTVL.

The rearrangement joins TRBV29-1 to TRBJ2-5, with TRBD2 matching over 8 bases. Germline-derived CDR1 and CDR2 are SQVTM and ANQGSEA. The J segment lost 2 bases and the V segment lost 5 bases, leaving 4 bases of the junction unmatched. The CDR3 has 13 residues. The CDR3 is CSVPGGDQETQYF. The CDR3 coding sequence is TGCAGCGTTCCGGGGGGGGATCAAGAGACCCAGTACTTC.

The CDR3 loop is CSARSSGTHNEQFF. Here the CDR3 DNA reads TGCAGTGCTAGATCTAGCGGGACCCACAATGAGCAGTTCTTC. V usage is TRBV20-1 and J usage is TRBJ2-1; 9 bases agree with TRBD2. CDR1 and CDR2 (germline): DFQATT, SNEGSKA (reference sequence). The CDR3 totals 14 residues. After removal of 2 bases from V and 5 bases from J, the junction contained 4 bases not matched to a gene.

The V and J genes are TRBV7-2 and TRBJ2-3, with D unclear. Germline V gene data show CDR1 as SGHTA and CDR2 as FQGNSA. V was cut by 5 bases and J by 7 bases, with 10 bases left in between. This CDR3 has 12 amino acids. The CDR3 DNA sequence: TGTGCCAGCAGCATTGGACGCAATACGCAGTATTTT. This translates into CASSIGRNTQYF.

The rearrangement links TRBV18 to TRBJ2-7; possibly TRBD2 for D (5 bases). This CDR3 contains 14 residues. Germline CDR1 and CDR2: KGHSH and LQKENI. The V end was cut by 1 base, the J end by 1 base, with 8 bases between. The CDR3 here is CASSPRRTSYEQYF. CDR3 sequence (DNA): TGTGCCAGCTCACCACGCCGGACTTCCTACGAGCAGTACTTC.

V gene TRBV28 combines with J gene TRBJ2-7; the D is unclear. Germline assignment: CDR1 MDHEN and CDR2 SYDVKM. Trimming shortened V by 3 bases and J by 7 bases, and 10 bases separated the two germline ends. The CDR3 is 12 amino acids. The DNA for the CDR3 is TGTGCCAGCAGTTTCATTCCTGGGGAGCAGTACTTC. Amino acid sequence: CASSFIPGEQYF.

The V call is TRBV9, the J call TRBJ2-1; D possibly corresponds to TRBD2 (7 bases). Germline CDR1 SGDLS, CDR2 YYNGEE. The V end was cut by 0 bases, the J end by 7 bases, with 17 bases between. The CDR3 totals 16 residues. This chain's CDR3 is CASSVGPVGGLNEQFF. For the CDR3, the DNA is TGTGCCAGCAGCGTAGGTCCGGTCGGGGGGCTTAATGAGCAGTTCTTC.

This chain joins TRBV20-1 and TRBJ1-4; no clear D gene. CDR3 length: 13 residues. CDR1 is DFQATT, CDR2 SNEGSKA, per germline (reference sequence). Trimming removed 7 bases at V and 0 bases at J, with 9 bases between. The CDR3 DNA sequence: TGCAGTGTCCCGCATGCAACTAATGAAAAACTGTTTTTT. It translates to CSVPHATNEKLFF.

The CDR3 coding sequence is TGTGCCAGCAGGAGGGGGACAGGGAGTAACAATGAGCAGTTCTTC. It encodes CASRRGTGSNNEQFF. The chain employs TRBV7-2 and TRBJ2-1, with TRBD1 matching over 9 bases. Germline V gene sequence: CDR1 SGHTA, CDR2 FQGNSA. The CDR3 runs to 15 residues. Trimming removed 6 bases from V and 5 bases from J; junction bases left unmatched: 8.

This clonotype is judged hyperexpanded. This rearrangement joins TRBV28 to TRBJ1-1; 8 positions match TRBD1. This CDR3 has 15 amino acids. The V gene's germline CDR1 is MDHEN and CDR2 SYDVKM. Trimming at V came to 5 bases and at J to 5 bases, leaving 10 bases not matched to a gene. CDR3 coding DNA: TGTGCCAGCAGTCCCCCGGACAGGGCCGGGACTGAAGCTTTCTTT. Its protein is CASSPPDRAGTEAFF. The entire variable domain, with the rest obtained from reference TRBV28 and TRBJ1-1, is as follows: DVKVTQSSRYLVKRTGEKVFLECVQDMDHENMFWYRQDPGLGLRLIYFSYDVKMKEKGDIPEGYSVSREKKERFSLILESASTNQTSMYLCASSPPDRAGTEAFFGQGTRLTVV.

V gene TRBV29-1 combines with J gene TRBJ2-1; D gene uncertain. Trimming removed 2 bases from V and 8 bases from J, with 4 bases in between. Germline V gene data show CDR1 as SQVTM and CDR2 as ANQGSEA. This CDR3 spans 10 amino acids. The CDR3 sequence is CSVEQHEQFF. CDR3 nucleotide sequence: TGCAGCGTTGAACAGCATGAGCAGTTCTTC.

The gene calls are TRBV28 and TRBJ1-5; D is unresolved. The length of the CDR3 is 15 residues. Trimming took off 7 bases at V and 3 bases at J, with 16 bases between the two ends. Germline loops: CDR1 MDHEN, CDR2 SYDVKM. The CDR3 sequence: CASNTPGPLNQPQHF. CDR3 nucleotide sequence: TGTGCCAGCAACACCCCCGGGCCCCTCAATCAGCCCCAGCATTTT.

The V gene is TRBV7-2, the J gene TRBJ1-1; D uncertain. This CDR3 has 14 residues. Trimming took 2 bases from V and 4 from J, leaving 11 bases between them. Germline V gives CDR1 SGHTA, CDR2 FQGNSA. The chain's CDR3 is CASSLRRSGTEAFF. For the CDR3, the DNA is TGTGCCAGCAGCTTAAGAAGGTCCGGCACTGAAGCTTTCTTT.

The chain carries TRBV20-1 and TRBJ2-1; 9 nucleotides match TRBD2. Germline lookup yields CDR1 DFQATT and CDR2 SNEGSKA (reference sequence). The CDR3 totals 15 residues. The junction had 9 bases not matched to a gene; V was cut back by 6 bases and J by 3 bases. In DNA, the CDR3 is TGCAGTGCGGATGTGCTAGCGGGGATCTACAATGAGCAGTTCTTC. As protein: CSADVLAGIYNEQFF.

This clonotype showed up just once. This CDR3 reads CASSTSGRAYNEQFF. In nucleotides, the CDR3 is TGTGCCAGCAGCACTAGCGGGAGAGCCTACAATGAGCAGTTCTTC. The chain uses TRBV7-2 and TRBJ2-1; 11 bases are a match to TRBD2. The CDR3 spans 15 residues. V was clipped by 5 bases and J by 2 bases; unmatched bases: 2. CDR1 and CDR2 (germline): SGHTA, FQGNSA.

CDR3 DNA sequence: TGTGCCAGCAGCTTGGGAGGGGATTGGTCCTACAATGAGCAGTTCTTC. Residues: CASSLGGDWSYNEQFF. V and J are TRBV7-8 and TRBJ2-1; TRBD2 aligns across 7 bases. The germline CDR1 and CDR2 sequences are SGHVS and FQNEAQ. The CDR3 has 16 amino acids. The V and J ends lost 3 bases and 1 base, in that order; junction bases with no gene match: 6.

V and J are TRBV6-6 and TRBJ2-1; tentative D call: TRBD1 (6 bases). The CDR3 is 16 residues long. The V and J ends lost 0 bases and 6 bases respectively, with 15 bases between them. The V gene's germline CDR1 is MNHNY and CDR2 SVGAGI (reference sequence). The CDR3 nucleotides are TGTGCCAGCAGTTACTCTGGCGGCCAGGGGCCCAATGAGCAGTTCTTC. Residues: CASSYSGGQGPNEQFF.

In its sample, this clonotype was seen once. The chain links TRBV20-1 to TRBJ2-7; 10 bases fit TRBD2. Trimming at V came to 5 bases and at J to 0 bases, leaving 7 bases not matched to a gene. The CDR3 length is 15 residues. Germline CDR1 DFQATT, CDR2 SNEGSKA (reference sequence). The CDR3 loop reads CSASQREGTSYEQYF. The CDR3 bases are TGCAGTGCTTCCCAGCGGGAGGGGACCTCCTACGAGCAGTACTTC.

For the CDR3, the DNA is TGTGCCAGCCTGCCGCGGGAATCCAGCGAGCAGTACTTC. Translating it yields CASLPRESSEQYF. The chain couples TRBV28 to TRBJ2-7; tentative D call: TRBD2 (6 bases). The length of the CDR3 is 13 residues. Germline V lookup: CDR1 MDHEN, CDR2 SYDVKM. V was cut by 8 bases and J by 6 bases, with 17 bases left in between.

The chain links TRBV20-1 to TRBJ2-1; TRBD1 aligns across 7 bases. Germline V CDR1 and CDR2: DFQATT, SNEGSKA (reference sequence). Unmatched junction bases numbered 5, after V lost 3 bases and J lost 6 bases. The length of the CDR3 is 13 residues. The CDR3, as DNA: TGCAGTGCTAGCGGACAGGACGGCAATGAGCAGTTCTTC. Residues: CSASGQDGNEQFF.

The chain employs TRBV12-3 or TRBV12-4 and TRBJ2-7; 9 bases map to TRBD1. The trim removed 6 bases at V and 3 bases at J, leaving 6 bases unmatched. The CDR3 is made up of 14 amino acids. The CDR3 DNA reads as TGTGCCAGCAGCCCGACAGGGGGGGTCTACGAGCAGTACTTC. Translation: CASSPTGGVYEQYF.

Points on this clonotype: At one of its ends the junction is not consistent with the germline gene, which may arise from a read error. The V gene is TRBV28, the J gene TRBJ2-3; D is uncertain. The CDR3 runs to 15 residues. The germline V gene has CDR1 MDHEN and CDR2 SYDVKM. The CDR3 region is CASSPTQSYTDTQYF. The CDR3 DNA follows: TGCGCCAGCAGTCCGACCCAGTCATACACAGATACGCAGTATTTT. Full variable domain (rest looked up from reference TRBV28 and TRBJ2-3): DVKVTQSSRYLVKRTGEKVFLECVQDMDHENMFWYRQDPGLGLRLIYFSYDVKMKEKGDIPEGYSVSREKKERFSLILESASTNQTSMYLCASSPTQSYTDTQYFGPGTRLTVL.

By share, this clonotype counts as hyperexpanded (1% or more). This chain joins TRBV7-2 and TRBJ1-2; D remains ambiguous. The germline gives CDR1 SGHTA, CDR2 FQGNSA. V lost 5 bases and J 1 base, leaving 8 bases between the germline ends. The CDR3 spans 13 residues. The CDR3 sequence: CASSKRLNYGYTF. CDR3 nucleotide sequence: TGTGCCAGCAGCAAGAGGCTTAACTATGGCTACACCTTC.